The 2 T cell receptor beta chains below all came from one sample that was sequenced in a study of T cell changes during pregnancy in multiple sclerosis. Assay used: immunoSEQ multiplex PCR; TCRdb lists only in-frame clones, some missing. The repertoire has tens of thousands of clones, more than 80% of them found once; the top ten carry roughly 8.5%. Source: CD8+ T cells from peripheral blood mononuclear cells, taken in the second trimester of pregnancy. Receptors originate from a female donor with multiple sclerosis, enrolled in a pregnancy study.

This chain uses TRBV25-1 with TRBJ1-1; D gene unclear. Germline V CDR1 and CDR2: MGHDK, SYGVNS. Trimming took off 0 bases at V and 6 bases at J, with 11 bases between the two ends. The CDR3 sequence is 14 residues long. CDR3 DNA sequence: TGTGCCAGCAGTGAATACTATCAAGCCGCTGAAGCTTTCTTT. It codes for CASSEYYQAAEAFF.

This clone was counted once. The CDR3 reads CASSQTGAWGYTF. CDR3 bases: TGTGCCAGCAGCCAGACAGGGGCCTGGGGCTACACCTTC. J is TRBJ1-2 and V is TRBV14, with 8 bases identical to TRBD1. The trim removed 3 bases at V and 8 bases at J, leaving 5 bases unmatched. Germline CDR1 is SGHDN and CDR2 is FVKESK. CDR3 size: 13 residues.